This T cell receptor beta chain was documented in a study of T-cell reconstitution after alpha-beta-depleted transplantation in children. A library of TCRbeta sequences, prepared with unique molecular identifiers, was generated. TCRdb called the PCR reads again in MiXCR, with one record for every CDR3 protein. The sample holds nearly 350,000 distinct CDR3 sequences; 16% are singletons and the top ten take about 41%. V lost 3 bases and J lost 2; bases outside the gene matches: 3. CDR1 and CDR2 (germline): LNHNV, YYDKDF (reference sequence). CDR3 size: 15 residues. The material sequenced was PBMCs, mostly from graft donor cells, taken 360 days after TCRalphabeta/CD19-depleted stem cell transplant. The TCR originated in a male patient under 10 years old who had a stem cell transplant for acute lymphoblastic leukemia, so the T cells may come from the graft donor. The genes are TRBV15 and TRBJ1-3, with 8 nucleotides matching TRBD1. Here the CDR3 reads CATSRTGDPGNTIYF. The DNA of the CDR3 is TGTGCCACCAGCAGGACAGGGGATCCTGGAAACACCATATATTTT.